Listed below are T cell receptor beta chains from one sample, sequenced in a study of CD8+CD57+ T cells in acquired aplastic anemia. Each CDR3 protein is one row after TCRdb ran MiXCR on the reads. The table has about 170,000 distinct CDR3 sequences, around 60% seen once. The sequenced sample consisted of sorted CD4+, CD8+, or CD8+CD57+ T cells (not recorded which) from PBMCs. The receptor source for this set is a human donor in good health. Each CDR3 is given with its conserved first and last residue. A D gene is named only where the DNA matches it firmly. Rows may omit the clone size; those that give it use once, few, many or a size class.

TRBD2,few,TRBV25-1,CASSSQTSGGATKNIQYF
NA,many,TRBV18,CASSRLRDSPETQYF
TRBD1,NA,TRBV9,CASSVGQGRGDYGYTF
TRBD1,many,TRBV7-2,CASSLLLQGASEALRADTQYF
NA,NA,TRBV15,CATSREGANEQYF
TRBD2,NA,TRBV20-1,CSARLAGEWETQYF
TRBD1,NA,TRBV20-1,CSARDPGQVNTEAFF
NA,few,TRBV9,CASSVSGSPLHF
NA,NA,TRBV5-1,CASSAGTPEAFF
TRBD1,once,TRBV29-1,CGVAGTGGATGELFF
TRBD1,NA,TRBV19,CACSPRQGTGQEETQYF
NA,many,TRBV19,CASSWDISSYNEQFF